This is a list of T cell receptor beta chains from one sample in a study of T cell responses to AZD1222 COVID-19 vaccine. Profiling relied on immunoSEQ multiplex PCR, and the TCRdb table lists in-frame clones only, not all of them. The sample has 130,000 or so clones; approximately 90% are singletons. The sequencing used peripheral blood, collected on day 0 of MenACWY control vaccination. Receptors originate from an adult in good health. Each CDR3 is given with its conserved first and last residue. The D gene is left open where the match is weak. Clone size, where shown, is once, few, many, or a class for clones that have expanded.

D | size | J | V | DNA | CDR3
NA | NA | TRBJ1-5 | TRBV18 | TGTGCCAGCTCACCATCCTCCAGAAATAGCAATCAGCCCCAGCATTTT | CASSPSSRNSNQPQHF
NA | NA | TRBJ2-5 | TRBV11-2 | TGTGCCAGCAGCTCTTCATCGGACTGGGTGTACCAAGAGACCCAGTACTTC | CASSSSSDWVYQETQYF
TRBD2 | NA | TRBJ2-2 | TRBV11-3 | TGTGCCAGCAGCTCCGACGAGCGGGAGTTCGGGGAGCTGTTTTTT | CASSSDEREFGELFF
TRBD2 | NA | TRBJ2-1 | TRBV5-1 | TGCGCCAGCAGCTTGGAGACTAGCGGGTACAATGAGCAGTTCTTC | CASSLETSGYNEQFF
NA | NA | TRBJ1-3 | TRBV5-1 | TGCGCCAGCAGCTTGAGGGGTAGTGTGTATGGAAACACCATATATTTT | CASSLRGSVYGNTIYF
TRBD2 | NA | TRBJ2-3 | TRBV9 | TGTGCCAGCAGCGTAGCTCCAGCGGGAGGGGGCACAGATACGCAGTATTTT | CASSVAPAGGGTDTQYF
TRBD2 | NA | TRBJ2-7 | TRBV4-2 | TGTGCCAGCAGCCAACGGGGGACTAGCGGGAGTTTGTACGAGCAGTACTTC | CASSQRGTSGSLYEQYF
TRBD2 | NA | TRBJ2-7 | TRBV5-4 | TGTGCCAGCACCCTAGAGGGACTAGCGGGATACGAGCAGTACTTC | CASTLEGLAGYEQYF
TRBD1 | NA | TRBJ2-7 | TRBV10-3 | TGTGCCATCAGTGAGCCGGGACAGGCCCACGAGCAGTACTTC | CAISEPGQAHEQYF
NA | few | TRBJ1-2 | TRBV6-5 | TGTGCCAGCGGCCTTGGAGGGAGTAACTATGGCTACACCTTC | CASGLGGSNYGYTF
NA | NA | TRBJ2-7 | TRBV9 | TGTGCCAGCAGCGTAGGACACCTAGCTACCTACGAGCAGTACTTC | CASSVGHLATYEQYF
NA | NA | TRBJ2-1 | TRBV24-1 | TGTGCCACCAGCTCAACCCTTCTGAGCTCCTACAATGAGCAGTTCTTC | CATSSTLLSSYNEQFF
TRBD1 | once | TRBJ1-3 | TRBV5-1 | TGCGCCAGCAGCTTGGAGACAGGGCAAGGAAACACCATATATTTT | CASSLETGQGNTIYF
NA | NA | TRBJ2-2 | TRBV5-6 | TGTGCCAGCAGCTTGTGGGGTCGGACCGGGGAGCTGTTTTTT | CASSLWGRTGELFF
TRBD2 | once | TRBJ2-1 | TRBV7-9 | TGTGCCAGCAAAGGGACTAGCGGGACCTTGGGGCAGTTCTTC | CASKGTSGTLGQFF
TRBD1 | once | TRBJ1-3 | TRBV7-9 | TGTGCCAGCAGCTTGTTCTTCTCAGGGACAGGGGACGGAAACACCATATATTTT | CASSLFFSGTGDGNTIYF
TRBD1 | NA | TRBJ1-1 | TRBV7-2 | TGTGCCAGCAGCCCCACTGGGGCAGGGGGAGCAGAAGCTTTCTTT | CASSPTGAGGAEAFF
TRBD2 | NA | TRBJ2-1 | TRBV19 | TGTGCCAGTAGTCCAGCGGGAAGCTCCTACAATGAGCAGTTCTTC | CASSPAGSSYNEQFF
NA | once | TRBJ2-1 | TRBV12-5 | TGTGCTAGTGGTCTGGACAATGAGCAGTTCTTC | CASGLDNEQFF
TRBD1 | NA | TRBJ2-7 | TRBV5-1 | TGCGCCAGCAGCACCGACAGGGCCTACGAGCAGTACTTC | CASSTDRAYEQYF
NA | few | TRBJ2-5 | TRBV12-3/TRBV12-4 | TGTGCCAGCAGTTTAGCGGGAGGAGGCCAGTACTTC | CASSLAGGGQYF
TRBD1 | NA | TRBJ1-6 | TRBV2 | TGTGCCAGCAGCCGGGACAGGGAAACAGTTTCACCCCTCCACTTT | CASSRDRETVSPLHF
TRBD1 | NA | TRBJ2-7 | TRBV10-3 | TGTGCCATCAGATCCAGGGGGTACGAGCAGTACTTC | CAIRSRGYEQYF
TRBD2 | NA | TRBJ2-7 | TRBV3-1/TRBV3-2 | TGTGCCAGCAGCCAAGATCTAGCGGGAGAGAACGACGAGCAGTACTTC | CASSQDLAGENDEQYF
NA | NA | TRBJ2-2 | TRBV15 | TGTGCCACCAGCAGAGAGAGCGGAGGGACCGGGGAGCTGTTTTTT | CATSRESGGTGELFF
TRBD1 | NA | TRBJ1-6 | TRBV6-5 | TGTGCCAGCAGTTACTTTGGGACAGGGGATTCACCCCTCCACTTT | CASSYFGTGDSPLHF
TRBD1 | NA | TRBJ2-5 | TRBV15 | TGTGCCACCAGTTACTCGGGACAGAGGAACCAAGAGACCCAGTACTTC | CATSYSGQRNQETQYF
TRBD1 | NA | TRBJ1-1 | TRBV20-1 | TGCAGTGCTAGTCGACAGGGGCCTATGAACACTGAAGCTTTCTTT | CSASRQGPMNTEAFF
NA | once | TRBJ2-1 | TRBV6-4 | TGTGCCAGCAGTCCCCCGGCGGTACTAATAACCCAGAATGAGCAGTTCTTC | CASSPPAVLITQNEQFF
NA | NA | TRBJ1-4 | TRBV6-5 | TGTGCCAGCAGTTACTCATTACAGGTTGGGGAAAAACTGTTTTTT | CASSYSLQVGEKLFF
NA | NA | TRBJ1-5 | TRBV3-1/TRBV3-2 | TGTGCCAGCAGCCAAGATATAGGGAGCAATCAGCCCCAGCATTTT | CASSQDIGSNQPQHF
TRBD2 | NA | TRBJ2-7 | TRBV11-2 | TGTGCCAGCAGCTTATTCGGCGGGGGCTCCTACGAGCAGTACTTC | CASSLFGGGSYEQYF
NA | NA | TRBJ2-4 | TRBV5-6 | TGTGCCAGCAGCTTGGTTTCCGGGGCCAAAAACATTCAGTACTTC | CASSLVSGAKNIQYF
NA | once | TRBJ2-7 | TRBV2 | TGTGCCAGCAGTGAAGACAGAGGAGTTGAAGAGCAGTACTTC | CASSEDRGVEEQYF
TRBD1 | NA | TRBJ1-4 | TRBV5-1 | TGCGCCAGCAGCCCCCGGGACAGGGAGGAAAAACTGTTTTTT | CASSPRDREEKLFF
TRBD2 | NA | TRBJ2-5 | TRBV19 | TGTGCCAGTAGTGGGATTCTAGCGGAGCAAGAGACCCAGTACTTC | CASSGILAEQETQYF
NA | NA | TRBJ2-1 | TRBV6-2/TRBV6-3 | TGTGCCAGCAGCTTAACCGACAACTCCGAGCAGTTCTTC | CASSLTDNSEQFF
NA | NA | TRBJ2-5 | TRBV3-1/TRBV3-2 | TGTGCCAGCAGCCAAGATTGGGGGGGCTCGGAGACCCAGTACTTC | CASSQDWGGSETQYF
NA | NA | TRBJ1-3 | TRBV5-6 | TGTGCCAGCAGCTTAGGACAGTCTGGAAACACCATATATTTT | CASSLGQSGNTIYF
TRBD1 | NA | TRBJ2-5 | TRBV11-3 | TGTGCCAGCACCTCGGGACAGGGGGCGGGAGAGACCCAGTACTTC | CASTSGQGAGETQYF
TRBD2 | NA | TRBJ2-7 | TRBV5-4 | TGTGCCAGCAGGTTAGCGGGCCCTTCCGACGAGCAGTACTTC | CASRLAGPSDEQYF
TRBD1 | NA | TRBJ2-2 | TRBV6-5 | TGTGCCAGCAGTTACTCGGGGACAGGGTTAATAGGGGAGCTGTTTTTT | CASSYSGTGLIGELFF
TRBD1 | NA | TRBJ1-1 | TRBV7-8 | TGTGCCAGTGAGGACAGGATGAACACTGAAGCTTTCTTT | CASEDRMNTEAFF